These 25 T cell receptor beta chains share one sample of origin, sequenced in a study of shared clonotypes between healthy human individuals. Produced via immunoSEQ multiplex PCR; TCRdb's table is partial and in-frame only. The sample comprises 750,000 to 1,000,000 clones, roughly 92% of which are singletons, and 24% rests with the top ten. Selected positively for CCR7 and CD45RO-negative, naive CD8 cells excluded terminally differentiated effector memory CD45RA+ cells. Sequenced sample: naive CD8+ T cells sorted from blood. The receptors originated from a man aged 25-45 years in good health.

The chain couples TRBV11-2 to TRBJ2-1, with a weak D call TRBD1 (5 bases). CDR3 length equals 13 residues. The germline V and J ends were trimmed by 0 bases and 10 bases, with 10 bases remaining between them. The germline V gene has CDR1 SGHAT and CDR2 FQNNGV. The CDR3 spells CASSLEGHWEQFF. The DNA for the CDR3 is TGTGCCAGCAGCTTAGAGGGGCACTGGGAGCAGTTCTTC.

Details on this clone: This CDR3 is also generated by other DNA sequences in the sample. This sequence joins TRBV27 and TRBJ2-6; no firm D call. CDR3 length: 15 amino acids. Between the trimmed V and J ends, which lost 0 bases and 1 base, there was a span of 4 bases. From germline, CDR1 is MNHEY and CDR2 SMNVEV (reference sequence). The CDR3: CASSLSPSGANVLTF. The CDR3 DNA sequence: TGTGCCAGCAGTTTATCCCCGTCTGGGGCCAACGTCCTGACTTTC.

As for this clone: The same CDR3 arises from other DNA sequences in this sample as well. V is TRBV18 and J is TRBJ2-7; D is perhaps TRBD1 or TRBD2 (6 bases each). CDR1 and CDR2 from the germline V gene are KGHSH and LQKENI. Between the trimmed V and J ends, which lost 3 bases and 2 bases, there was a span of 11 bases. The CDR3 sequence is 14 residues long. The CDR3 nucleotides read TGTGCCAGCTCACCGCGGGACACTACCTACGAGCAGTACTTC. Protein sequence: CASSPRDTTYEQYF.

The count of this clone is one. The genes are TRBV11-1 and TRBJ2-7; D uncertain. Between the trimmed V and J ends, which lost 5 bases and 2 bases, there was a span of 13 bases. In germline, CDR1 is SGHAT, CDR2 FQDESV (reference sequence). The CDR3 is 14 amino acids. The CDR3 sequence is CASSPDIITYEQYF. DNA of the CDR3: TGTGCCAGCAGCCCGGATATTATTACCTACGAGCAGTACTTC.

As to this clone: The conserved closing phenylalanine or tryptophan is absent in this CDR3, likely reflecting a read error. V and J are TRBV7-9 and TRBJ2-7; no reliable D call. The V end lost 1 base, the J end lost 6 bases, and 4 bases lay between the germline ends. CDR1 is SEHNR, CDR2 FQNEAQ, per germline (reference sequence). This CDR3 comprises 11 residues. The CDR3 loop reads CASSLGPEQYL. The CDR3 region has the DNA TGTGCCAGCAGCTTAGGACCCGAGCAGTACCTC.

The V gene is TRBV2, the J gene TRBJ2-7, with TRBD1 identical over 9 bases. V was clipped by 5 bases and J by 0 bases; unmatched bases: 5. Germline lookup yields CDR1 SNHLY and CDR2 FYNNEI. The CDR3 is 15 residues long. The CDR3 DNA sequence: TGTGCCAGCAGTTTCCAGACAGGGGGCTCCTACGAGCAGTACTTC. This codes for CASSFQTGGSYEQYF.

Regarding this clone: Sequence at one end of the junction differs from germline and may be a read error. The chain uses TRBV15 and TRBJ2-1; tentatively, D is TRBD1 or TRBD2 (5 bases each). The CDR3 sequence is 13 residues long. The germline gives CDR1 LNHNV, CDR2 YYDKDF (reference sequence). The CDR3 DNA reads TGTGCCATCAGCAGGGACGACTCCAATGAGCAGTTCTTC. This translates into CAISRDDSNEQFF.

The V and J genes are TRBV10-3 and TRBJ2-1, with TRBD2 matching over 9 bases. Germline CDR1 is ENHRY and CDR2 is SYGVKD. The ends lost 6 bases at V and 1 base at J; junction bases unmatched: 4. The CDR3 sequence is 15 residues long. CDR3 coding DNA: TGTGCCATCAGGGATACTAGCGGGTCCTACAATGAGCAGTTCTTC. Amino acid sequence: CAIRDTSGSYNEQFF.

CDR3 nucleotide sequence: TGTGCCAGCAGTCGCCCTCTTGAGCCCCAGCATTTT. This codes for CASSRPLEPQHF. The J gene is TRBJ1-5, the V gene TRBV27; D not certain. This CDR3 spans 12 amino acids. V lost 5 bases and J 8 bases, leaving 10 bases between the germline ends. Germline assignment: CDR1 MNHEY and CDR2 SMNVEV (reference sequence).

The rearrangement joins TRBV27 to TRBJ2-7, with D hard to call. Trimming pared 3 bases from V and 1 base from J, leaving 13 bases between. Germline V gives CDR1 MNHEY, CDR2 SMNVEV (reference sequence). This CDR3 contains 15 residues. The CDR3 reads CASSFGRRESYEQYF. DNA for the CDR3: TGTGCCAGCAGTTTCGGCAGGAGAGAATCCTACGAGCAGTACTTC.

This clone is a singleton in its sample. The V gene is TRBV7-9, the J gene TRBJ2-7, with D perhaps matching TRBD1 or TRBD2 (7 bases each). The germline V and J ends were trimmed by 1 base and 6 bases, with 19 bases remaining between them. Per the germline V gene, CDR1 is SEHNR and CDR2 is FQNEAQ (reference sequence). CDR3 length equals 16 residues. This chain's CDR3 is CASSLGQGGRPSEQYF. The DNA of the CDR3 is TGTGCCAGCAGCTTAGGGCAGGGGGGGCGGCCAAGCGAGCAGTACTTC.

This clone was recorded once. In DNA, the CDR3 is TGCAGTGCTTTTCACGATACGCAGTATTTT. This sequence encodes CSAFHDTQYF. The chain recombines TRBV20-1 with TRBJ2-3; D unresolved. The CDR3 contains 10 residues. Germline V gene sequence: CDR1 DFQATT, CDR2 SNEGSKA (reference sequence). V lost 5 bases and J lost 6, with 6 bases in between.

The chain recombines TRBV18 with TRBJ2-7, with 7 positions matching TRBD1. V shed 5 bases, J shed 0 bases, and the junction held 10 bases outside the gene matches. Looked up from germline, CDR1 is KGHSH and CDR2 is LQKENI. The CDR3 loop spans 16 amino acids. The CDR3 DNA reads TGTGCCAGCTCATCTACCGGGACAGTCCTCTCCTACGAGCAGTACTTC. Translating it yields CASSSTGTVLSYEQYF.

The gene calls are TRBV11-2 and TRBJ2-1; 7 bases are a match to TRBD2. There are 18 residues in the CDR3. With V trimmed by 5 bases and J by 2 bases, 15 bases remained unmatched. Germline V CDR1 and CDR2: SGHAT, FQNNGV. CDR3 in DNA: TGTGCCAGCAGCCCATCAGTGGGCCTAGCGGATACCTACAATGAGCAGTTCTTC. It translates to CASSPSVGLADTYNEQFF.

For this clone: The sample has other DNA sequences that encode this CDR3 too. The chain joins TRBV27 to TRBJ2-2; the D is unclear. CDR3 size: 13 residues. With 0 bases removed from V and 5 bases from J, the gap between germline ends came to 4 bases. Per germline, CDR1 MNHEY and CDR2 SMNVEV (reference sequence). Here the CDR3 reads CASSLSRTGELFF. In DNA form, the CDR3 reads TGTGCCAGCAGTTTATCCCGAACCGGGGAGCTGTTTTTT.

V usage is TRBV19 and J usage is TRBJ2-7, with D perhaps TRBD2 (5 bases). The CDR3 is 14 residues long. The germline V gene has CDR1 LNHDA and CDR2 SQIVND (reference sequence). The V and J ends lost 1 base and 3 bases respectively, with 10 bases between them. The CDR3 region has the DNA TGTGCCAGTAGTATAGGTAAGAGGGTCTACGAGCAGTACTTC. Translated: CASSIGKRVYEQYF.

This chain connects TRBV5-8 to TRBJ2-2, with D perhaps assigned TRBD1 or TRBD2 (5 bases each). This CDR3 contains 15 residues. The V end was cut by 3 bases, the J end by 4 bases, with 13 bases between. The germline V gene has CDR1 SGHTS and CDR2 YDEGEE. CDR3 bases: TGTGCCAGCAGCTCAAGTTCGAGGGGCACCGGGGAGCTGTTTTTT. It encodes CASSSSSRGTGELFF.

This CDR3 is CASSQEAQTEAFF. CDR3 nucleotides: TGTGCCAGCAGCCAAGAAGCACAGACCGAAGCTTTCTTT. The chain carries TRBV14 and TRBJ1-1, with D hard to call. This CDR3 has 13 residues. Per the germline V gene, CDR1 is SGHDN and CDR2 is FVKESK. The V end was cut by 0 bases, the J end by 8 bases, with 10 bases between.

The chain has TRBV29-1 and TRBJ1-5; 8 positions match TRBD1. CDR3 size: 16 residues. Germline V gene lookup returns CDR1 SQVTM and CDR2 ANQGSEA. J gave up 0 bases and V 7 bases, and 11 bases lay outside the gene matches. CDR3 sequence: CSAGQGLAISNQPQHF. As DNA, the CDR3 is TGCAGCGCCGGACAGGGATTAGCAATTAGCAATCAGCCCCAGCATTTT.

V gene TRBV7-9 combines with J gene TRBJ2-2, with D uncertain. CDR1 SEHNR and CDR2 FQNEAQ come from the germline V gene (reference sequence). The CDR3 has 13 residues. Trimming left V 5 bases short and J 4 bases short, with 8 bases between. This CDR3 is CASSPGGTGELFF. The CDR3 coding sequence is TGTGCCAGCAGCCCAGGCGGCACCGGGGAGCTGTTTTTT.

CDR3 sequence: CASSQSRANVLTF. The CDR3 DNA reads as TGTGCCAGCTCACAAAGTCGGGCCAACGTCCTGACTTTC. The chain uses TRBV7-4 and TRBJ2-6; D gene ambiguous. Germline lookup yields CDR1 SGHVT and CDR2 SQSDAQ. The CDR3 sequence is 13 residues long. V lost 8 bases and J 5 bases, leaving 10 bases between the germline ends.

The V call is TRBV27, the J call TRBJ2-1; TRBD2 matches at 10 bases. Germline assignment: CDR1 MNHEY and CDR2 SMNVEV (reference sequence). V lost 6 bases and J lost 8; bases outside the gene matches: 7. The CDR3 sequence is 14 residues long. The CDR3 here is CASRVAGGVDEQFF. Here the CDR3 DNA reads TGTGCCAGCAGAGTAGCGGGAGGCGTCGATGAGCAGTTCTTC.

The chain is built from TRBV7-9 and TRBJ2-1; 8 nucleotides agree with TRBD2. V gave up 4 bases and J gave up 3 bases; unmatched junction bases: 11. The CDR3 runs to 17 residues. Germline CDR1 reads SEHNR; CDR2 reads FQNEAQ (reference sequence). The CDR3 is CASSSDPRLAIYNEQFF. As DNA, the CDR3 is TGTGCCAGCAGCTCGGACCCTCGACTAGCGATCTACAATGAGCAGTTCTTC.

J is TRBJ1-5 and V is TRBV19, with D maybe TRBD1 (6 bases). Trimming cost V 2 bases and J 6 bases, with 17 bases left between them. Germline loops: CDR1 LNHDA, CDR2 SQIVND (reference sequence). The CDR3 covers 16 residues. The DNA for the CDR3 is TGTGCCAGTAGTATAACCGGTCAGGGGTTCAGTCAGCCCCAGCATTTT. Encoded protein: CASSITGQGFSQPQHF.

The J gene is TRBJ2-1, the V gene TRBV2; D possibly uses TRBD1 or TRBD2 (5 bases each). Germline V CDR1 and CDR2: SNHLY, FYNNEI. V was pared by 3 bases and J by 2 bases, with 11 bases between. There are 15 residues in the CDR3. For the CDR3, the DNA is TGTGCCAGCAGTGAGTCAGGGACCCCCTACAATGAGCAGTTCTTC. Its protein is CASSESGTPYNEQFF.